This passage covers 11 T cell receptor beta chains from one sample sequenced in a study of blood T cell repertoires in COVID-19 (dated by TCRdb to 2020 to 2021). Libraries were constructed by the immunoSEQ multiplex PCR assay. This immuneACCESS table, as held by TCRdb, lists in-frame sequences with V and J called but not all clones. Of the missing ones, under half trace to an unresolved V gene in checked studies; the others have no known cause. Counted in this sample were over 90,000 clones; more than 75% of them appeared once. In total, the top ten clones hold around 9.8% of the sample. Sequenced input: peripheral blood. The receptor source for this set is a man in his fifties or sixties with active or convalescent COVID-19.

CDR3 nucleotide sequence: TGTGCCAGCAGCTTTTTCAGGGTTGGCGGGGAGCTGTTTTTT. This gives the protein CASSFFRVGGELFF. V usage is TRBV11-3 and J usage is TRBJ2-2, with a tentative D call TRBD1 (5 bases). Trimming shortened V by 3 bases and J by 7 bases, and 12 bases separated the two germline ends. CDR3 length: 14 amino acids. Germline V CDR1 and CDR2: SGHNT, YENEEA.

The chain combines TRBV27 with TRBJ1-2; 9 nucleotides agree with TRBD1. The V segment lost 10 bases and the J segment 5 bases; nucleotides outside the gene matches: 23. From germline, CDR1 is MNHEY and CDR2 SMNVEV (reference sequence). The CDR3 contains 18 residues. Written as DNA, the CDR3 is TGTGCCACCACCGACAGAGTTTCCGGGACAGGGTACTCTTATGGCTACACCTTC. It codes for CATTDRVSGTGYSYGYTF.

This chain links TRBV4-3 with TRBJ1-3; TRBD1 is a possible D gene (5 bases). This CDR3 contains 15 residues. From germline, CDR1 is LGHNA and CDR2 YSLEER. V shed 0 bases and J shed 0 bases, with 6 bases lying between them. Written as DNA, the CDR3 is TGCGCCAGCAGCCAAGATAGGGGCTCTGGAAACACCATATATTTT. Protein: CASSQDRGSGNTIYF.

The chain is built from TRBV3-1 (or the pseudogene TRBV3-2) and TRBJ2-1; 10 nucleotides align to TRBD2. The CDR3 has 16 amino acids. CDR1 is LGHDT and CDR2 is YNNKEL in the germline V gene (reference sequence). The junction had 2 bases not matched to a gene; V was cut back by 0 bases and J by 3 bases. The CDR3 region is CASSQDSGRFYNEQFF. In DNA form, the CDR3 reads TGTGCCAGCAGCCAAGATAGCGGGAGGTTCTACAATGAGCAGTTCTTC.

V is TRBV7-9 and J is TRBJ1-1, with TRBD1 identical over 9 bases. The V and J ends lost 2 bases and 4 bases, in that order; junction bases with no gene match: 5. The length of the CDR3 is 15 residues. The germline gives CDR1 SEHNR, CDR2 FQNEAQ (reference sequence). The CDR3 sequence: CASSLLQGAGTEAFF. Written as DNA, the CDR3 is TGTGCCAGCAGCTTACTACAGGGGGCCGGCACTGAAGCTTTCTTT.

V and J are TRBV7-2 and TRBJ1-3; unclear D gene. V was clipped by 5 bases and J by 6 bases, with 14 bases between them. The CDR3 consists of 14 residues. Germline assignment: CDR1 SGHTA and CDR2 FQGNSA. For the CDR3, the DNA is TGTGCCAGCAGCCTATCTTCGGTGCAAAACACCATATATTTT. Amino acids: CASSLSSVQNTIYF. The full variable domain, completed using reference TRBV7-2 and TRBJ1-3, is GAGVSQSPSNKVTEKGKDVELRCDPISGHTALYWYRQSLGQGLEFLIYFQGNSAPDKSGLPSDRFSAERTGGSVSTLTIQRTQQEDSAVYLCASSLSSVQNTIYFGEGSWLTVV.

J is TRBJ2-3 and V is TRBV5-1, with a weak D call TRBD1 (5 bases). Trimming pared 4 bases from V and 3 bases from J, leaving 12 bases between. The CDR3 contains 14 residues. In germline, CDR1 is SGHRS, CDR2 YFSETQ. The CDR3 is CASSLETVTDTQYF. As DNA, the CDR3 is TGCGCCAGCAGCCTAGAGACAGTAACAGATACGCAGTATTTT.

The V call is TRBV5-1, the J call TRBJ2-1, with D perhaps matching TRBD1 (5 bases). Between the trimmed V and J ends, which lost 0 bases and 4 bases, there was a span of 11 bases. The germline CDR1 and CDR2 sequences are SGHRS and YFSETQ. The CDR3 contains 15 residues. For the CDR3, the DNA is TGCGCCAGCAGCTTGGGACAGCCCGAATACAATGAGCAGTTCTTC. Protein sequence: CASSLGQPEYNEQFF.

The chain uses TRBV7-2 and TRBJ1-2; the D gene is possibly TRBD1 (5 bases). The CDR3 extends over 13 amino acids. Trimming cost V 6 bases and J 2 bases, with 10 bases left between them. Per the germline V gene, CDR1 is SGHTA and CDR2 is FQGNSA. The DNA of the CDR3 is TGTGCCAGCAGTTCGCAGGGAAACTATGGCTACACCTTC. Amino acids: CASSSQGNYGYTF.

This chain connects TRBV28 to TRBJ1-2; weak D call: TRBD1 (5 bases). The ends were cut back, 6 bases at V and 4 bases at J, with 12 bases in the middle. In germline, CDR1 is MDHEN, CDR2 SYDVKM. The CDR3 consists of 13 residues. Here the CDR3 reads CASSVRAGYGYTF. The CDR3 DNA is TGTGCCAGCAGCGTCAGGGCCGGCTATGGCTACACCTTC.

The chain carries TRBV6-2 or TRBV6-3 and TRBJ2-7; 9 bases are a match to TRBD1. This CDR3 region has 15 residues. The V gene's germline CDR1 is MNHEY and CDR2 SVGEGT. The V segment lost 5 bases and the J segment 2 bases; nucleotides outside the gene matches: 7. The CDR3 loop reads CASSVPGQGAYEQYV. The CDR3 nucleotides read TGTGCCAGCAGTGTCCCGGGACAGGGAGCCTACGAGCAGTACGTC.